The next 8 T cell receptor beta chains were all read from a single sample in a study of blood T cell repertoires in COVID-19. The repertoire was sequenced with immunoSEQ multiplex PCR; TCRdb's copy has only in-frame clones and lacks some. Here the sample spans 90,000 to 130,000 clones, 72% being singletons. The sample comprised peripheral blood. Source of these receptors: a woman aged 55-70 years with acute or convalescent COVID-19.

The rearrangement joins TRBV6-6 to TRBJ1-5; 8 bases agree with TRBD1. J lost 6 bases, V lost 7 bases, and 8 bases had no gene match. Germline V gives CDR1 MNHNY, CDR2 SVGAGI (reference sequence). The CDR3 has 14 residues. The CDR3 region has the DNA TGTGCCAGCACAGGCAGGACAGGGACTCAGCCCCAGCATTTT. Amino acids: CASTGRTGTQPQHF.

CDR3 sequence: CASSPTSGGADTQYF. CDR3 nucleotide sequence: TGTGCCAGCAGCCCGACTAGCGGGGGGGCAGATACGCAGTATTTT. The chain is built from TRBV3-1 (or the pseudogene TRBV3-2) and TRBJ2-3, with TRBD2 matching 14 bases. CDR1 LGHDT and CDR2 YNNKEL come from the germline V gene (reference sequence). The CDR3 sequence is 15 residues long. V dropped 4 bases and J dropped 4; count of bases not matched to a gene: 1.

The rearrangement uses TRBV3-1 (or the pseudogene TRBV3-2) and TRBJ2-2; D ambiguous. This CDR3 contains 14 residues. V was shortened by 1 base and J by 1 base, with 4 bases between the two germline ends. CDR1 and CDR2 (germline): LGHDT, YNNKEL (reference sequence). CDR3 amino acids: CASSQVRNTGELFF. The CDR3 DNA is TGTGCCAGCAGCCAAGTCAGGAACACCGGGGAGCTGTTTTTT.

The V and J genes are TRBV3-1 (or the pseudogene TRBV3-2) and TRBJ1-5; 9 bases are a match to TRBD1. The V gene end was trimmed by 4 bases and the J gene end by 5 bases; junction bases not matched to a gene: 12. Germline CDR1 reads LGHDT; CDR2 reads YNNKEL (reference sequence). There are 17 residues in the CDR3. CDR3 nucleotide sequence: TGTGCCAGCAGCCCCGGGACAGGGTTCCCGAATGATCAGCCCCAGCATTTT. Protein sequence: CASSPGTGFPNDQPQHF.

The gene calls are TRBV3-1 (or the pseudogene TRBV3-2) and TRBJ1-2, with a tentative D call TRBD1 (5 bases). The germline CDR1 and CDR2 sequences are LGHDT and YNNKEL (reference sequence). Trimming left V 1 base short and J 7 bases short, with 10 bases between. The CDR3 totals 13 residues. The CDR3 loop reads CASSQAGGGGYTF. The CDR3, as DNA: TGTGCCAGCAGCCAAGCCGGGGGTGGTGGCTACACCTTC.

This chain links TRBV3-1 (or the pseudogene TRBV3-2) with TRBJ2-1; 10 bases match TRBD2. CDR1 is LGHDT and CDR2 is YNNKEL in the germline V gene (reference sequence). The CDR3 covers 15 residues. Losses at the gene ends were 4 bases for V and 6 bases for J; bases not matched to a gene: 6. CDR3 region: CASSPASGGSNEQFF. The CDR3 DNA is TGTGCCAGCAGCCCGGCTAGCGGGGGAAGCAATGAGCAGTTCTTC.

CDR3 nucleotides: TGTGCCAGCAGCCTTGGACAGAGGAACACTGAAGCTTTCTTT. Translation: CASSLGQRNTEAFF. This rearrangement joins TRBV7-8 to TRBJ1-1; possible D gene TRBD1, 6 bases. V gave up 5 bases and J gave up 1 base, with 11 bases separating them. Looked up from germline, CDR1 is SGHVS and CDR2 is FQNEAQ. This CDR3 has 14 residues.

CDR3 loop: CASSSLWDTKPHEQYF. The CDR3 nucleotides are TGTGCCAGCAGCTCTCTATGGGACACCAAGCCTCACGAGCAGTACTTC. The chain uses TRBV5-6 and TRBJ2-7, with D perhaps TRBD1 (6 bases). The CDR3 sequence is 16 residues long. V lost 3 bases to trimming and J lost 5 bases, with 21 bases between them. Per the germline V gene, CDR1 is SGHDT and CDR2 is YYEEEE.